The clone carrying this T cell receptor beta chain has ten or more counts. Its antigen is still unknown. The time point here: pre-sensitization, week 0. The treatment is: therapeutic diphenylcyclopropenone sensitization with weekly scalp DPC. Unique molecular identifiers were attached to individual cDNA molecules during library preparation. TCRdb re-analysed the RACE reads in MiXCR, keeping a single row per CDR3 protein. The table has roughly 88,000 distinct CDR3 sequences, around 9.6% seen once. These data are taken from a study of human T cells and chemical hapten exposure. Study-level information: Across the whole study, which lasted about 23 weeks, patients were given diphenylcyclopropenone on the scalp once a week. Study results and limitations: There was a positive correlation between PT1 expanded TCR counts and patch test score.

Looked up from germline, CDR1 is SGDLS and CDR2 is YYNGEE. The CDR3 is 14 amino acids. With 7 bases removed from V and 8 bases from J, the gap between germline ends came to 21 bases. The sequence came from a woman in her thirties or forties with alopecia areata. Some clones in this sample may be carry-over from other donors' samples. The sample was whole blood, taken in connection with sensitization to the hapten diphenylcyclopropenone (DPC). The V gene is TRBV9, the J gene TRBJ1-1; TRBD1 is a possible D gene (6 bases). As DNA, the CDR3 is TGTGCCAGCCCTGGAGGGGGGGCAGAGGCGGAAGCTTTCTTT. Protein sequence: CASPGGGAEAEAFF.